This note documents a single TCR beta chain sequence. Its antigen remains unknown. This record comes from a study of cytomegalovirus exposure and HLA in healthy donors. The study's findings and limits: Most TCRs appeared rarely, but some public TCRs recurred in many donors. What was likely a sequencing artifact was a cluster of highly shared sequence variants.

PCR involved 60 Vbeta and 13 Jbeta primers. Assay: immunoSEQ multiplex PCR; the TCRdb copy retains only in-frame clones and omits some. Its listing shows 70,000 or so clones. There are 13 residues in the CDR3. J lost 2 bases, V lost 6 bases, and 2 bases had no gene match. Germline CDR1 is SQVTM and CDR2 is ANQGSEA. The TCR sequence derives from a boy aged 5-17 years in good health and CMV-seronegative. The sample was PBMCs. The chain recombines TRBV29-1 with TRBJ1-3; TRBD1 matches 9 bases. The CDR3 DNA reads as TGCAGCGTGGGACAGGGTGCTGGAAACACCATATATTTT. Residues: CSVGQGAGNTIYF.